This T cell receptor (beta chain) is drawn from a study of CXCR3-negative and CXCR3-positive naive CD8 T cells. About the study: The TRB read total, about 130 million, broke down to about 1.5 +/- 0.3 million reads per library.

The study's findings and limits: Surface CD5 matched across naive subsets, and TRB CDR3 properties served to infer TCR strength. Diversity ran similarly high across both naive subsets but far lower in memory CD8+ cells.

It was by 5' RACE with UMI labels that the TRB cDNA libraries were prepared. TCRdb reprocessed the 5' RACE reads, keeping one entry per CDR3 protein, no DNA. With 55,000 to 70,000 distinct CDR3 sequences in the sample, the ten largest clones hold about 25%. Notes on this clonotype: Its matching antigen is unknown.

CDR3 length: 15 residues. The germline V gene encodes CDR1 SGHRS and CDR2 YFSETQ. The sequencing sample was made of memory CD8+ T cells from blood. This receptor was obtained from a human donor in good health. Some clones in this sample may be carry-over from other donors' samples. The chain combines TRBV5-1 with TRBJ2-7; TCRdb outputs TRBD1, but without DNA this stays unchecked. CDR3 in amino acids: CASSLGPGNAYEQYF. Together with reference TRBV5-1 and TRBJ2-7, the CDR3 gives the full variable domain: KAGVTQTPRYLIKTRGQQVTLSCSPISGHRSVSWYQQTPGQGLQFLFEYFSETQRNKGNFPGRFSGRQFSNSRSEMNVSTLELGDSALYLCASSLGPGNAYEQYFGPGTRLTVT.